A single sample is the source of the 4 T cell receptor beta chains below, sequenced in a study of OX40 agonist ivuxolimab in advanced cancers. TCRdb's copy holds only in-frame clones and misses some; the assay was immunoSEQ multiplex PCR. Of more than 50,000 clones detected, over 70% appear once; the ten largest clones hold 4% to 5%. The sample consisted of CD4+ or CD8+ T cells sorted from blood, taken in a trial of the OX40 agonist ivuxolimab. These receptors all stem from an adult with an advanced solid tumor such as melanoma, head and neck, liver or kidney cancer.

This clone was seen a single time. CDR3 residues: CASSLVGQGRTGNTIYF. The CDR3 DNA is TGCGCCAGCAGCTTGGTGGGACAGGGGAGAACTGGAAACACCATATATTTT. V is TRBV5-1 and J is TRBJ1-3; TRBD1 matches 10 bases. Germline values: CDR1 SGHRS, CDR2 YFSETQ. The J segment lost 2 bases and the V segment lost 0 bases, leaving 5 bases of the junction unmatched. The CDR3 has 17 residues. The whole variable domain, remainder taken from reference TRBV5-1 and TRBJ1-3, is KAGVTQTPRYLIKTRGQQVTLSCSPISGHRSVSWYQQTPGQGLQFLFEYFSETQRNKGNFPGRFSGRQFSNSRSEMNVSTLELGDSALYLCASSLVGQGRTGNTIYFGEGSWLTVV.

The chain joins TRBV5-6 to TRBJ1-2; D is possibly TRBD1 (6 bases). The CDR3 is 15 residues long. V was clipped by 4 bases and J by 0 bases, with 13 bases between them. CDR1 and CDR2 from the germline V gene are SGHDT and YYEEEE. This CDR3 reads CASSQSGDPNYGYTF. In nucleotides, the CDR3 is TGTGCCAGCAGCCAATCAGGGGATCCTAACTATGGCTACACCTTC.

The CDR3 region is CATSRDLGANTGELFF. The DNA of the CDR3 is TGTGCCACCAGCAGAGATCTAGGGGCGAACACCGGGGAGCTGTTTTTT. The rearrangement uses TRBV15 and TRBJ2-2; D possibly corresponds to TRBD1 (5 bases). Germline V gene lookup returns CDR1 LNHNV and CDR2 YYDKDF (reference sequence). The CDR3 sequence is 16 residues long. V was shortened by 0 bases and J by 0 bases, with 8 bases between the two germline ends.

The chain links TRBV7-8 to TRBJ1-4; D is unresolved. The length of the CDR3 is 16 residues. The germline V gene encodes CDR1 SGHVS and CDR2 FQNEAQ. Trimming cost V 3 bases and J 2 bases, with 13 bases left between them. The DNA for the CDR3 is TGTGCCAGCAGCTTGTCGGTACGAACGACTAATGAAAAACTGTTTTTT. It translates to CASSLSVRTTNEKLFF.